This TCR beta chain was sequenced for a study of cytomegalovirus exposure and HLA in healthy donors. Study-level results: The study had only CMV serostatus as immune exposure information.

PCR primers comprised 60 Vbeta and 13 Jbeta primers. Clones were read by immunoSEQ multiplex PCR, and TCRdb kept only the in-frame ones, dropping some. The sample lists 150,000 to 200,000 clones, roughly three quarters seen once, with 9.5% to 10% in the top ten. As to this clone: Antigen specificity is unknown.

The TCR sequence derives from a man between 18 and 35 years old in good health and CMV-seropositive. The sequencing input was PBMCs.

CDR3 sequence reads: CASSVGTSQTGELFF. In DNA form, the CDR3 reads TGTGCCAGCTCAGTCGGGACAAGTCAGACCGGGGAGCTGTTTTTT. This chain connects TRBV9 to TRBJ2-2; weak D call: TRBD1 (6 bases). V was cut by 7 bases and J by 5 bases, with 18 bases left in between. Germline lookup yields CDR1 SGDLS and CDR2 YYNGEE. This CDR3 contains 15 residues.